The 22 T cell receptor beta chains reported below all come from one sample, sequenced in a study of blood T cell repertoires in COVID-19. Sequencing was performed with immunoSEQ multiplex PCR; in TCRdb, only in-frame clones are kept and a portion is missing. The top ten clones hold about 39% of a sample with about 130,000 clones, around three quarters of them seen once. Specimen: peripheral blood. The receptor source for this set is a man between 35 and 55 years old with active or convalescent COVID-19.

The chain carries TRBV5-1 and TRBJ2-1, with 13 bases fitting TRBD2. The CDR3 loop spans 16 amino acids. With 7 bases clipped from V and 3 bases from J, the junction kept 7 bases outside the gene matches. Germline CDR1 and CDR2: SGHRS and YFSETQ. The CDR3 DNA sequence: TGCGCCAGCCGAGGACTAGCGGGAGAGGTCTACAATGAGCAGTTCTTC. The encoded protein is CASRGLAGEVYNEQFF.

The chain employs TRBV28 and TRBJ2-7; a weak D match, TRBD1 (5 bases). The CDR3 spans 15 residues. V lost 4 bases and J lost 0, with 13 bases in between. The V gene's germline CDR1 is MDHEN and CDR2 SYDVKM. CDR3 nucleotides: TGTGCCAGCAGTTCTAGTCGACAGACCTCCTACGAGCAGTACTTC. Amino acids: CASSSSRQTSYEQYF.

The rearrangement uses TRBV5-1 and TRBJ2-5; D is possibly TRBD1 (5 bases). Looked up from germline, CDR1 is SGHRS and CDR2 is YFSETQ. V lost 4 bases and J 5 bases, leaving 18 bases between the germline ends. The CDR3 has 15 residues. The CDR3 bases are TGCGCCAGCAGCGCCGCGCCAGGGTTCGGGGAGACCCAGTACTTC. It translates to CASSAAPGFGETQYF.

The chain links TRBV29-1 to TRBJ1-1; D may be TRBD1 (6 bases). Between the trimmed V and J ends, which lost 6 bases and 4 bases, there was a span of 21 bases. CDR3 length equals 15 residues. Germline V gene sequence: CDR1 SQVTM, CDR2 ANQGSEA. The DNA of the CDR3 is TGCAGCGTCACAAAGGTGGGCAGGGGAGCCACTGAAGCTTTCTTT. Encoded protein: CSVTKVGRGATEAFF.

The gene calls are TRBV28 and TRBJ1-5, with 9 bases identical to TRBD1. Germline V gene data show CDR1 as MDHEN and CDR2 as SYDVKM. The CDR3 is 15 amino acids. V trimming: 7 bases; J trimming: 5 bases; junction bases outside the gene matches: 9. CDR3: CASTPGQGIHQPQHF. In nucleotides, the CDR3 is TGTGCCAGCACCCCTGGACAGGGGATCCATCAGCCCCAGCATTTT.

CDR3 DNA sequence: TGTGCCAGCAGCCAAGGGGGCGGGGTCTACAATGAGCAGTTCTTC. It encodes CASSQGGGVYNEQFF. The V call is TRBV3-1 (or the pseudogene TRBV3-2), the J call TRBJ2-1; a possible D gene is TRBD2 (6 bases). From germline, CDR1 is LGHDT and CDR2 YNNKEL (reference sequence). The CDR3 totals 15 residues. V shed 1 base and J shed 3 bases, with 10 bases lying between them.

This clone was seen more than once but under ten times. The CDR3 region has the DNA TGTGCCAGCAGCCCCCGGGACAGGGACGGGTCGCAGACCCAGTACTTC. This encodes CASSPRDRDGSQTQYF. This chain links TRBV9 with TRBJ2-5; 9 nucleotides line up with TRBD1. The CDR3 runs 16 residues. V lost 4 bases, J lost 6 bases, and 13 bases stayed unmatched. The germline V gene has CDR1 SGDLS and CDR2 YYNGEE.

The V and J genes are TRBV19 and TRBJ1-1, with D maybe TRBD1 (5 bases). The V end lost 3 bases, the J end lost 7 bases, and 12 bases lay between the germline ends. The CDR3 covers 13 residues. Germline values: CDR1 LNHDA, CDR2 SQIVND (reference sequence). The CDR3 DNA follows: TGTGCCAGTAGTATTGGGGGGTCCGATGAAGCTTTCTTT. Its translation is CASSIGGSDEAFF.

The CDR3 bases are TGTGCCAGTAGTACTCGGACAGGGAAGGATTATTCGAAAGAGACCCAGTACTTC. Amino acid sequence: CASSTRTGKDYSKETQYF. V usage is TRBV19 and J usage is TRBJ2-5; 8 bases match TRBD1. With 4 bases clipped from V and 3 bases from J, the junction kept 16 bases outside the gene matches. The CDR3 contains 18 residues. Germline V gene data show CDR1 as LNHDA and CDR2 as SQIVND (reference sequence).

The chain joins TRBV11-3 to TRBJ1-2, with 8 bases aligning to TRBD1. This CDR3 spans 17 amino acids. CDR1 and CDR2 from the germline V gene are SGHNT and YENEEA. Trimming took 0 bases from V and 2 from J; bases not matched to a gene: 8. The CDR3 spells CASSLEPGGSSNYGYTF. CDR3 DNA sequence: TGTGCCAGCAGCTTAGAACCAGGGGGCAGTTCGAACTATGGCTACACCTTC.

The CDR3 spells CASSVVAGTYEQYF. CDR3 sequence (DNA): TGTGCCAGCAGCGTAGTCGCAGGGACCTACGAGCAGTACTTC. The genes are TRBV9 and TRBJ2-7, with D perhaps matching TRBD1 (5 bases). From germline, CDR1 is SGDLS and CDR2 YYNGEE. The V end was cut by 0 bases, the J end by 2 bases, with 9 bases between. The CDR3 length is 14 residues.

The chain uses TRBV10-2 and TRBJ1-2; D is unclear. Trimming pared 2 bases from V and 10 bases from J, leaving 11 bases between. The V gene's germline CDR1 is WSHSY and CDR2 SAAADI. This CDR3 has 12 amino acids. The CDR3 region has the DNA TGCGCCAGCAGTGAGGAGGTGGCCCCCTACACCTTC. Protein product: CASSEEVAPYTF.

The V gene is TRBV24-1, the J gene TRBJ2-5; the D gene is possibly TRBD1 (5 bases). The CDR3 length is 14 residues. The V end lost 4 bases, the J end lost 5 bases, and 13 bases lay between the germline ends. In germline, CDR1 is KGHDR, CDR2 SFDVKD. The chain's CDR3 is CATSDVDSRETQYF. Written as DNA, the CDR3 is TGTGCCACCAGTGACGTCGACAGTAGGGAGACCCAGTACTTC.

The sample holds one count of this clone. This sequence joins TRBV10-3 and TRBJ2-1; 8 positions agree with TRBD2. With V trimmed by 6 bases and J by 8 bases, 9 bases remained unmatched. From germline, CDR1 is ENHRY and CDR2 SYGVKD. There are 14 residues in the CDR3. CDR3 sequence (DNA): TGTGCCATCAGGAGGACTAGCACTAGCGATGAGCAGTTCTTC. Its protein product is CAIRRTSTSDEQFF.

The chain is built from TRBV28 and TRBJ2-7, with TRBD1 identical over 9 bases. Losses at the gene ends were 3 bases for V and 7 bases for J; bases not matched to a gene: 10. Germline V gives CDR1 MDHEN, CDR2 SYDVKM. The CDR3 covers 15 residues. The CDR3 here is CASSFPGQGMREQYF. In DNA form, the CDR3 reads TGTGCCAGCAGTTTCCCGGGACAGGGTATGAGGGAGCAGTACTTC.

In this sample, this clone turned up once. This sequence joins TRBV19 and TRBJ2-3, with a possible D match to TRBD1 (7 bases). The CDR3 sequence is 14 residues long. CDR1 and CDR2 from the germline V gene are LNHDA and SQIVND (reference sequence). Trimming left V 4 bases short and J 3 bases short, with 11 bases between. CDR3 bases: TGTGCCAGTAGTAGTGCGGGACAGACAGATACGCAGTATTTT. Translated, it gives CASSSAGQTDTQYF.

Details on this clone: The germline gene is not matched at one end of the junction; a read error may be the cause. The V gene is TRBV30, the J gene TRBJ1-2, with D possibly being TRBD1 (6 bases). The CDR3 consists of 11 residues. Per the germline V gene, CDR1 is GTSNPN and CDR2 is SVGIG (reference sequence). CDR3 amino acids: CAWSVGGWDHF. The CDR3 DNA sequence: TGTGCCTGGAGTGTAGGGGGTTGGGATCACTTC. The full variable domain, completed using reference TRBV30 and TRBJ1-2, is SQTIHQWPATLVQPVGSPLSLECTVEGTSNPNLYWYRQAAGRGLQLLFYSVGIGQISSEVPQNLSASRPQDRQFILSSKKLLLSDSGFYLCAWSVGGWDHFGSGTRLTVV.

The rearrangement joins TRBV3-1 (or the pseudogene TRBV3-2) to TRBJ1-5; D unresolved. The V end was cut by 4 bases, the J end by 0 bases, with 7 bases between. Germline CDR1 reads LGHDT; CDR2 reads YNNKEL (reference sequence). This CDR3 contains 14 residues. The CDR3 DNA is TGTGCCAGCAGCCCAGATCTTAGCAATCAGCCCCAGCATTTT. Residues: CASSPDLSNQPQHF.

The rearrangement joins TRBV19 to TRBJ1-6; 8 positions match TRBD1. Trimming cost V 4 bases and J 8 bases; bases outside gene matches: 4. The CDR3 consists of 14 residues. Germline CDR1 is LNHDA and CDR2 is SQIVND (reference sequence). CDR3 bases: TGTGCCAGTAGTACGCAGGGGGCAGATTCACCCCTCCACTTT. Amino acids: CASSTQGADSPLHF.

The gene calls are TRBV18 and TRBJ1-4; 8 bases are shared with TRBD1. CDR1 KGHSH and CDR2 LQKENI come from the germline V gene. V dropped 5 bases and J dropped 8; count of bases not matched to a gene: 10. This CDR3 is 15 amino acids long. The CDR3 nucleotides read TGTGCCAGCTCAGTTCTCCAGGGGGCCGGAGAAAAACTGTTTTTT. Amino acid sequence: CASSVLQGAGEKLFF.

V is TRBV5-5 and J is TRBJ1-1; D is unclear. V was trimmed by 4 bases and J by 4 bases, leaving 17 bases between them. Per the germline V gene, CDR1 is SGHKS and CDR2 is YYEKEE (reference sequence). The CDR3 runs to 15 residues. The CDR3 loop is CASSAPGSIRTEAFF. The CDR3, as DNA: TGTGCCAGCAGCGCGCCGGGTTCCATCCGCACTGAAGCTTTCTTT.

The chain has TRBV3-1 (or the pseudogene TRBV3-2) and TRBJ1-2; weak D call: TRBD1 (6 bases). Per germline, CDR1 LGHDT and CDR2 YNNKEL (reference sequence). V lost 2 bases, J lost 4 bases, and 11 bases lay in between. The CDR3 spans 14 residues. The CDR3 region is CASSQQGRSYGYTF. In DNA form, the CDR3 reads TGTGCCAGCAGCCAACAGGGGCGCTCCTATGGCTACACCTTC.